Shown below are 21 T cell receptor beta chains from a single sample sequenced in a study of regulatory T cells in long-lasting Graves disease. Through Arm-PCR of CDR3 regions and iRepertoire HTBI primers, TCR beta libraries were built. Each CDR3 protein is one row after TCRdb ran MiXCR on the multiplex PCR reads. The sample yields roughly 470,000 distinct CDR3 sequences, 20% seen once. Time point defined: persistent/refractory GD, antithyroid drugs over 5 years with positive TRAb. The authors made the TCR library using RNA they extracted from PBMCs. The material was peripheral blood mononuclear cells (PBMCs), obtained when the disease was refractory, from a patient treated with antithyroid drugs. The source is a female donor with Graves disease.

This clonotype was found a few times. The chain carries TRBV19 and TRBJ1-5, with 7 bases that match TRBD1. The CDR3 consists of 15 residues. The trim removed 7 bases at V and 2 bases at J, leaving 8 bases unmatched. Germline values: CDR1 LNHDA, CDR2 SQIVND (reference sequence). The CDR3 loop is CASNTGVKGNQPQHF. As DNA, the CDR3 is TGTGCCAGTAATACAGGGGTTAAAGGCAATCAGCCCCAGCATTTT.

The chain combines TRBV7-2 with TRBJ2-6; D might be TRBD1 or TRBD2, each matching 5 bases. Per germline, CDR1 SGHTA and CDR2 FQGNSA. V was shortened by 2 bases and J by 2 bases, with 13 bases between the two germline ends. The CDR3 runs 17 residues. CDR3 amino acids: CASSLYPGGTGANVLTF. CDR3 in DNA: TGTGCCAGCAGCTTATATCCTGGGGGTACTGGGGCCAACGTCCTGACTTTC.

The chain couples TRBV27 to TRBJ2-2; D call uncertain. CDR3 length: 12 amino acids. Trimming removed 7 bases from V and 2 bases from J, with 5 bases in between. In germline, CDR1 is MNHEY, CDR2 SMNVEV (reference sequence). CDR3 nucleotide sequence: TGTGCCAGCACCACTAACACCGGGGAGCTGTTTTTT. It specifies CASTTNTGELFF.

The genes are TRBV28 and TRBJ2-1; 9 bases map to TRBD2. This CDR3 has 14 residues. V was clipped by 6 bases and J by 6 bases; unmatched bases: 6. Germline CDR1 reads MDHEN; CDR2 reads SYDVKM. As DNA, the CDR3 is TGTGCCAGCAGCCCCCTAGCGGGACTCAATGAGCAGTTCTTC. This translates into CASSPLAGLNEQFF.

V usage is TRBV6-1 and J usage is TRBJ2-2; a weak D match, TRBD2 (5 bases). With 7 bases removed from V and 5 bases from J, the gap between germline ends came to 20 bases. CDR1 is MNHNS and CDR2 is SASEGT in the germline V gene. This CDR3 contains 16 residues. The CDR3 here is CASKHQTSLRTGELFF. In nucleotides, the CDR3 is TGTGCCAGCAAGCACCAAACTAGTCTGCGGACCGGGGAGCTGTTTTTT.

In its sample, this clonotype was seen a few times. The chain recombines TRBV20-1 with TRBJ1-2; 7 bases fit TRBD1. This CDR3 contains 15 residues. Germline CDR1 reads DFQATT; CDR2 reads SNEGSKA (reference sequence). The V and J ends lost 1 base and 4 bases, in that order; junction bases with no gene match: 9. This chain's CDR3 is CSARGGQGDSYGYTF. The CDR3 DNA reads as TGCAGTGCTAGAGGTGGCCAGGGGGACAGCTATGGCTACACCTTC.

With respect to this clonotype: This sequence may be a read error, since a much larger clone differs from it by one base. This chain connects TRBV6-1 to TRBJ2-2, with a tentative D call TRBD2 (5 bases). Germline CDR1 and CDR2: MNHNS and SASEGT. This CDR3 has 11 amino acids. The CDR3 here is CASSDTGEPFF. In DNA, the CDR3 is TGTGCCAGCAGTGACACCGGGGAGCCGTTTTTT.

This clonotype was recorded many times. The CDR3 DNA follows: TGTGCCAGCTCACGAGGACGGACGAACACTGAAGCTTTCTTT. Amino acid sequence: CASSRGRTNTEAFF. V usage is TRBV18 and J usage is TRBJ1-1; the D is unclear. The CDR3 sequence is 14 residues long. The germline CDR1 and CDR2 sequences are KGHSH and LQKENI. V gave up 4 bases and J gave up 1 base, with 10 bases separating them.

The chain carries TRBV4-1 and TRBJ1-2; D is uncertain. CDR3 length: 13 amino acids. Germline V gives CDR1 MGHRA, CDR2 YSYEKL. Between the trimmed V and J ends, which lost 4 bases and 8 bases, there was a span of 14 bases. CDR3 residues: CASSLADGAGYTF. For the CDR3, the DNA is TGCGCCAGCAGCCTAGCGGACGGTGCGGGCTACACCTTC.

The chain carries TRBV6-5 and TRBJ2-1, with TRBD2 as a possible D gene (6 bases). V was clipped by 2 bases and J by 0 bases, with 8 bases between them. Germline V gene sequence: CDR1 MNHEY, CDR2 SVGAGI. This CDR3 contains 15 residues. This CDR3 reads CASSYADYSYNEQFF. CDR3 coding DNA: TGTGCCAGCAGTTACGCGGACTACTCCTACAATGAGCAGTTCTTC.

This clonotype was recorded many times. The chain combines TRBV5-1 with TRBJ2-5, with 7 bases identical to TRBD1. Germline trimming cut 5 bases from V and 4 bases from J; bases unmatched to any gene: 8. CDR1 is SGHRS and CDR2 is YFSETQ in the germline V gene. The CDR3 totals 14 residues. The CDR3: CASSWTGPPETQYF. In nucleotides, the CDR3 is TGCGCCAGCAGTTGGACAGGACCACCAGAGACCCAGTACTTC.

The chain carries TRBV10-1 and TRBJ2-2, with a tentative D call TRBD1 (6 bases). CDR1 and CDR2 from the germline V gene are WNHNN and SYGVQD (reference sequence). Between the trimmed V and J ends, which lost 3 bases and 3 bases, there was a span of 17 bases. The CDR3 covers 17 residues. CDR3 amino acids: CASSDFGGRGDTGELFF. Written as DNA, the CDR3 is TGCGCCAGCAGTGATTTCGGAGGCAGGGGCGACACCGGGGAGCTGTTTTTT.

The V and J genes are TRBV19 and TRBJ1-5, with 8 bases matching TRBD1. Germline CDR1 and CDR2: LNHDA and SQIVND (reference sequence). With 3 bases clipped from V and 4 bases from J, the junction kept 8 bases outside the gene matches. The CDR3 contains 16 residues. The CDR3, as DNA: TGTGCCAGTAGTATGGGGGCCAGGGGGCCGAATCAGCCCCAGCATTTT. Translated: CASSMGARGPNQPQHF.

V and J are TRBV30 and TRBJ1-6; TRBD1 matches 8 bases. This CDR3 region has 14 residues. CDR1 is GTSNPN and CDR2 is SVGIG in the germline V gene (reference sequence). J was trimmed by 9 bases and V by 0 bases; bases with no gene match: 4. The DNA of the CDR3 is TGTGCCTGGAGTGTATCAGGGGGCGGTTCACCCCTCCACTTT. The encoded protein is CAWSVSGGGSPLHF.

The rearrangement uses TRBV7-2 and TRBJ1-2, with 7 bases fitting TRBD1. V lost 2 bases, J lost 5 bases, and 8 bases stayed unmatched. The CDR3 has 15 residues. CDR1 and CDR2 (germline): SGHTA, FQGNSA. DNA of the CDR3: TGTGCCAGCAGCTTATCGGACAGGAGGGGGTATGGCTACACCTTC. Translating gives CASSLSDRRGYGYTF. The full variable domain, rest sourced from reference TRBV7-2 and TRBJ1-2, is GAGVSQSPSNKVTEKGKDVELRCDPISGHTALYWYRQSLGQGLEFLIYFQGNSAPDKSGLPSDRFSAERTGGSVSTLTIQRTQQEDSAVYLCASSLSDRRGYGYTFGSGTRLTVV.

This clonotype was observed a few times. The CDR3 here is CASSPGIGLIHEQYF. The CDR3, as DNA: TGCGCCAGCAGCCCTGGAATAGGTTTGATCCACGAGCAGTACTTC. V usage is TRBV5-1 and J usage is TRBJ2-7; D is unclear. This CDR3 region has 15 residues. Germline CDR1 and CDR2: SGHRS and YFSETQ. V was shortened by 4 bases and J by 5 bases, with 19 bases between the two germline ends.

CDR3: CSGRQGPETQYF. The CDR3, as DNA: TGCAGTGGAAGACAGGGTCCAGAGACCCAGTACTTC. The V gene is TRBV29-1, the J gene TRBJ2-5; 7 bases match TRBD1. The CDR3 loop spans 12 amino acids. From germline, CDR1 is SQVTM and CDR2 ANQGSEA.

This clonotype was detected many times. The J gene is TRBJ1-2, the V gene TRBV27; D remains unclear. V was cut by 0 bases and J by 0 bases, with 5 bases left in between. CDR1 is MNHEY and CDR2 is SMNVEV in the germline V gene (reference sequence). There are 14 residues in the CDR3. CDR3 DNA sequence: TGTGCCAGCAGTTTATCTAGGGCTAACTATGGCTACACCTTC. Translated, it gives CASSLSRANYGYTF.

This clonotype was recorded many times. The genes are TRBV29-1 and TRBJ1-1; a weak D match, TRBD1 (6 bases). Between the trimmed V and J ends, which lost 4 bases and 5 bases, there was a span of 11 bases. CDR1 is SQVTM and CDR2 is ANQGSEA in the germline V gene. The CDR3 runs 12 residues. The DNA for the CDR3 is TGCAGCGTTGTACAGGGCGTGACTGAAGCTTTCTTT. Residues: CSVVQGVTEAFF.

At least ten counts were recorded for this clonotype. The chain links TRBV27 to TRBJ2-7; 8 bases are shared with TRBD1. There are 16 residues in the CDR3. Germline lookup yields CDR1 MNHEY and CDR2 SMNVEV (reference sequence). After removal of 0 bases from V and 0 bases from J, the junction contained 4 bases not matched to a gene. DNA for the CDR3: TGTGCCAGCAGTTTATCGGGACAGGCAAACTCCTACGAGCAGTACTTC. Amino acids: CASSLSGQANSYEQYF.

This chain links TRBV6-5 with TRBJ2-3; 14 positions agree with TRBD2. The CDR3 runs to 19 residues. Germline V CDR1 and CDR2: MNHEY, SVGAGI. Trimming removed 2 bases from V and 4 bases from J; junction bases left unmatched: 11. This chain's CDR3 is CASSYDPTSGRATADTQYF. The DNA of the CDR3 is TGTGCCAGCAGTTACGATCCGACTAGCGGGAGGGCCACAGCAGATACGCAGTATTTT.